The source of this TCR beta chain is a study of blood T cell repertoires in COVID-19. Overall study context: Sites across the United States, Italy and Spain contributed samples from acute and convalescent COVID-19. T cells, B-cell-depleted T cells, or PBMCs provided the cDNA or gDNA that served as material.

Germline V gene data show CDR1 as SGHAT and CDR2 as FQNNGV. This CDR3 comprises 15 residues. Trimming removed 1 base at V and 8 bases at J, with 17 bases between. In the authors' workflow: Reference gene primer amplification yielded estimated nucleated cell counts. Assay: immunoSEQ multiplex PCR; the TCRdb copy retains only in-frame clones and omits some. The V and J calls and clone size are taken from that table; D and trimming were inferred from the DNA. The sample includes around 170,000 clones, around 82% of them seen just once. The sample was peripheral blood. The chain links TRBV11-2 to TRBJ1-2; maybe TRBD1 (5 bases). The source is a man younger than 35 with active or convalescent COVID-19. This chain's CDR3 is CASSLASGGEEGYTF. The CDR3 DNA reads as TGTGCCAGCAGCTTAGCATCCGGGGGAGAAGAGGGCTACACCTTC.